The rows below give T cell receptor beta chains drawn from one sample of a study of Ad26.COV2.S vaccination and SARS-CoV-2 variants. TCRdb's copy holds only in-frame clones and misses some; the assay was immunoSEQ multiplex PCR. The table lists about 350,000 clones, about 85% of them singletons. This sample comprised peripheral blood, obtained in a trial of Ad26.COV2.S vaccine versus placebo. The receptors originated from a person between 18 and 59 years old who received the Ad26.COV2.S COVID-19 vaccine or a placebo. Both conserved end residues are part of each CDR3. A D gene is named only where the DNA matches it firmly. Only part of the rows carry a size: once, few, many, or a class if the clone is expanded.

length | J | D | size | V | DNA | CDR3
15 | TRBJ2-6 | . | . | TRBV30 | TGTGCCTGGAGTGTAGGGACCTCTGGGGCCAACGTCCTGACTTTC | CAWSVGTSGANVLTF
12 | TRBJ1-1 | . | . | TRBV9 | TGTGCCAGCAGCGTAGAAGAGTCTGAAGCTTTCTTT | CASSVEESEAFF
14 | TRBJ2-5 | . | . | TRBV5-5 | TGTGCCAGCAGCTTGGCCAACGTAGCAGAGACCCAGTACTTC | CASSLANVAETQYF
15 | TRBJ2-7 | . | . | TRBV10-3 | TGTGCCATCAGCGGTCAACGGTCCAGCTCCTACGAGCAGTACTTC | CAISGQRSSSYEQYF
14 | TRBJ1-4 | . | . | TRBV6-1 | TGTGCCAGCAGTGAGCGGGACCCTGATGAAAAACTGTTTTTT | CASSERDPDEKLFF
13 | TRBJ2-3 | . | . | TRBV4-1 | TGCGCCAGCAGTCCCTTCGTCCTTGATACGCAGTATTTT | CASSPFVLDTQYF
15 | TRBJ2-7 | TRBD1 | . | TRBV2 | TGTGCCAGCAGTGGAGGACAGGAGAACTCCTACGAGCAGTACTTC | CASSGGQENSYEQYF
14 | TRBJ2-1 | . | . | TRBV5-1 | TGCGCCAGCAGGCTATCTCGCTCCTACAATGAGCAGTTCTTC | CASRLSRSYNEQFF
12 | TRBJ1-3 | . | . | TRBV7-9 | TGTGCCAGCAGGGGAGGCGGGGGCACCATATATTTT | CASRGGGGTIYF
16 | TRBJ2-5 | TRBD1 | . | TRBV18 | TGTGCCAGCTCAAAAAGGGACAGAAGGTACCAAGAGACCCAGTACTTC | CASSKRDRRYQETQYF
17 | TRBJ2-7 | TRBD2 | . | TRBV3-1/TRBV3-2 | TGTGCCGCGAGCCAAAACCCTCCAGCGGGAGAGTTCCACGAGCAGTACTTC | CAASQNPPAGEFHEQYF
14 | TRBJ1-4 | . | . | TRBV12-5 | TGTGCTAGTGGTTTGGTAAGGTTTAATGAAAAACTGTTTTTT | CASGLVRFNEKLFF
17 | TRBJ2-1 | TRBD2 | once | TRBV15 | TGTGCCACCAGCAGAGTCCTCGGCGGGAGCTCCTACAATGAGCAGTTCTTC | CATSRVLGGSSYNEQFF
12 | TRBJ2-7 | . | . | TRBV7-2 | TGTGCCAGCAGGGGAGAGGGGGTCGAGCAGTACTTC | CASRGEGVEQYF
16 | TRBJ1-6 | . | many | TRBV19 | TGTGCCAGTAGTATGACGGGTATCACCTATAATTCACCCCTCCACTTT | CASSMTGITYNSPLHF
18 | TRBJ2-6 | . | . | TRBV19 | TGTGCCAGTAGTATAGATTCCCACCTCCGCTCTGGGGCCAACGTCCTGACTTTC | CASSIDSHLRSGANVLTF
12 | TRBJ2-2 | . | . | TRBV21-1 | TGTGCCAGCAGTGGGCCCACCGGGGAGCTGTTTTTT | CASSGPTGELFF
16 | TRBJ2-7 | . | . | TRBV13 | TGTGCCAGCAGCTACGTAGATCAAAGGGGGTTCTACGAGCAGTACTTC | CASSYVDQRGFYEQYF
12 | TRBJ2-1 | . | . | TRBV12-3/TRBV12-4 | TGTGCCAGCAGTTTGAGGTACAATGAGCAGTTCTTC | CASSLRYNEQFF
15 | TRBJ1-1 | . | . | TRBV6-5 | TGTGCCAGCAGTTACTCCCACATTTTAGACACTGAAGCTTTCTTT | CASSYSHILDTEAFF
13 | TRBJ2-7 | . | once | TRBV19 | TGTGCCAGTAGTTCGTCGCGGGGGCTCGAGCAGTACTTC | CASSSSRGLEQYF
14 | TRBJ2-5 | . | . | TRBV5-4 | TGTGCCAGCAGCTCGAAGGACGGAGAAGAGACCCAGTACTTC | CASSSKDGEETQYF
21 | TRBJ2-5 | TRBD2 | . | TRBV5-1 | TGCGCCAGCAGCTTGAAGGGGGCGCGGGGGACTAGCGGAATAATTCAAGAGACCCAGTACTTC | CASSLKGARGTSGIIQETQYF
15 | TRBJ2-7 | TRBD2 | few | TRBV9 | TGTGCCAGCAGCGGTAAAGCGGGAGGTAAATACGAGCAGTACTTC | CASSGKAGGKYEQYF
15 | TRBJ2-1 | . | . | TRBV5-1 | TGCGCCAGCAGCTCCCTAGCCGGGACCCAGGATGAGCAGTTCTTC | CASSSLAGTQDEQFF
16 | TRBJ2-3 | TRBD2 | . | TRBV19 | TGTGCCAGTAGGCAGACTAGCGGGGGGTCCCCAGATACGCAGTATTTT | CASRQTSGGSPDTQYF
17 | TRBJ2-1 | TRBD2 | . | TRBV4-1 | TGCGCCAGCAGCCAAGATATTGTGCTAGCGGGAGTATATGAGCAGTTCTTC | CASSQDIVLAGVYEQFF
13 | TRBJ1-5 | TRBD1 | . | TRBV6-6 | TGTGCCAGCGACCAGGGGGCGTACGGGGACCAGCATTTT | CASDQGAYGDQHF
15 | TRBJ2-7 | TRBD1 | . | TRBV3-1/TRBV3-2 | TGTGCCAGCAGCCACGGCGGACAGGGGGCGGGGGAGCAGTACTTC | CASSHGGQGAGEQYF
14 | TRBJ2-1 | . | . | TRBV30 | TGTGCCTGGAGGTACGGGAGCCAATACAATGAGCAGTTCTTC | CAWRYGSQYNEQFF
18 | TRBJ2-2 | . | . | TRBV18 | TGTGCCAGCTCAGCAAAAACGACCGTCAGCACGAACACCGGGGAGCTGTTTTTT | CASSAKTTVSTNTGELFF
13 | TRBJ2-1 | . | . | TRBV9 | TGTGCCAGCAGCAGACTCAGCAGTCATGAGCAGTTCTTC | CASSRLSSHEQFF
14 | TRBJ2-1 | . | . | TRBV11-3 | TGTGCCAGCAGCTTAGGCGGGGCGGCGAATGAGCAGTTCTTC | CASSLGGAANEQFF
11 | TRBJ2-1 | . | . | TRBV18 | TGTGCCAGCTCAGTGTCCGGCGAGCAGTTCTTC | CASSVSGEQFF
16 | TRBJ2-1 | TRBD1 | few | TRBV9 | TGTGCCAGCAGCGTAAGGGTTACAGGGGGGAGCAATGAGCAGTTCTTC | CASSVRVTGGSNEQFF
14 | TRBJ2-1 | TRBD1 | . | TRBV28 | TGTGCCAGCAGCCAAGGGACAGGAGGAGGAGAGCAGTTCTTC | CASSQGTGGGEQFF
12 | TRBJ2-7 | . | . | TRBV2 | TGTGCCAGCACTGTCGGGTCCTACGAGCAGTACTTC | CASTVGSYEQYF
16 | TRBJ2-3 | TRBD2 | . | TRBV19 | TGTGCCAGTAGTTTCCGACTAGCGGGAGATACAGATACGCAGTATTTT | CASSFRLAGDTDTQYF
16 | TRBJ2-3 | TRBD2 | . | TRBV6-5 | TGTGCCAGCAGTTACGGAGGGCTAGCGGACACAGATACGCAGTATTTT | CASSYGGLADTDTQYF
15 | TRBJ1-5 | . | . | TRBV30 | TGTGCCTGGAGTCCATTCGGGCGTCGCAATCAGCCCCAGCATTTT | CAWSPFGRRNQPQHF
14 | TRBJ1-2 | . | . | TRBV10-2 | TGCGCCAGCAGCGAGGGACAAGCTAACTATGGCTACACCTTC | CASSEGQANYGYTF
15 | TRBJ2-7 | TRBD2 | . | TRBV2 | TGTGCCAGCAGTGAAGGGGGGTTAGCGGGATACGAGCAGTACTTC | CASSEGGLAGYEQYF